This TCR beta chain was identified during a study of shared clonotypes between healthy human individuals. TCRdb's table, derived via immunoSEQ multiplex PCR, lists solely in-frame clones and lacks some. Of nearly 2 million clones in the sample, about 94% were seen once. The naive CD8 subset, CD45RO-negative cells positively selected for CCR7, excluded terminally differentiated effector memory CD45RA+ cells. V was shortened by 8 bases and J by 0 bases, with 16 bases between the two germline ends. The CDR3 consists of 15 residues. The germline CDR1 and CDR2 sequences are MNHEY and SVGAGI. The sample taken for sequencing was naive CD8+ T cells sorted from blood. This sequence joins TRBV6-5 and TRBJ1-1; D not certain. This receptor was taken from a man aged 18-30 years in good health. The CDR3 bases are TGTGCCAGCGGGATCCTGGGCCACATGAACACTGAAGCTTTCTTT. This encodes CASGILGHMNTEAFF.